This is a list of T cell receptor beta chains from one sample in a study of regulatory T cells in long-lasting Graves disease. In TCRdb, the multiplex PCR reads were re-called with MiXCR into one record per CDR3 protein. The sample has some 420,000 distinct CDR3 sequences, 20% to 25% seen once. The sequences come from peripheral blood mononuclear cells (PBMCs), collected when the disease was refractory, from a patient treated with antithyroid drugs. These receptors originate from a female donor with Graves disease. CDR3s include the opening cysteine and the closing phenylalanine or tryptophan. Each record gives: D gene, J gene, clone size, V gene, CDR3 protein, CDR3 DNA. The D gene is left open where the match is weak. Clone size, where shown, is once, few, many, or a class for clones that have expanded.

TRBD1 TRBJ1-2 many TRBV11-2 CASSWDRNYGYTF TGTGCCAGCAGCTGGGACAGAAACTATGGCTACACCTTC
- TRBJ2-2 many TRBV6-5 CASSYSDGYTGELFF TGTGCCAGCAGTTACTCGGACGGATACACCGGGGAGCTGTTTTTT
TRBD1 TRBJ2-7 few TRBV9 CASSVGGQGIYEQYF TGTGCCAGCAGCGTAGGAGGACAGGGAATATACGAGCAGTACTTC
- TRBJ1-6 - TRBV28 CASIPGRSSYNSPLHF TGTGCCAGCATCCCGGGACGAAGCTCCTATAATTCACCCCTCCACTTT
TRBD1 TRBJ1-6 many TRBV12-3/TRBV12-4 CASTTGQGGSPLHF TGTGCCAGCACAACGGGACAGGGCGGATCACCCCTCCACTTT
- TRBJ1-1 many TRBV3-1 CASSQEGTEAFF TGTGCCAGCAGCCAAGAAGGCACTGAAGCTTTCTTT
- TRBJ2-7 - TRBV6-5 CASSYSRFRGRSEQYF TGTGCCAGCAGTTACTCGAGGTTCCGGGGGAGGAGCGAGCAGTACTTC
TRBD2 TRBJ2-3 once TRBV9 CASASGGVSTDTQYF TGTGCCAGCGCATCCGGGGGGGTTAGCACAGATACGCAGTATTTT
- TRBJ1-1 - TRBV7-9 CASSPLSWGRPNTEAFF TGTGCCAGCAGCCCCCTTTCCTGGGGGCGACCCAACACTGAAGCTTTCTTT
- TRBJ2-7 - TRBV5-6 CASSPGAFLSPYEQYF TGTGCCAGCAGCCCGGGGGCATTCTTGTCCCCCTACGAGCAGTACTTC
TRBD1 TRBJ1-4 - TRBV4-1 CASSQGTGGLGEKLFF TGCGCCAGCAGCCAAGGGACAGGGGGTCTGGGTGAAAAACTGTTTTTT
- TRBJ2-7 many TRBV28 CASSSLDTSYYEQYF TGTGCCAGCAGTTCACTGGACACTAGCTACTACGAGCAGTACTTC
TRBD1 TRBJ1-1 many TRBV20-1 CSAYGQADAEAFF TGCAGTGCCTATGGACAGGCGGACGCTGAAGCTTTCTTT
TRBD1 TRBJ2-7 many TRBV20-1 CSAPGTGGYEQYF TGCAGTGCCCCGGGGACAGGGGGTTACGAGCAGTACTTC
TRBD1 TRBJ1-1 few TRBV5-1 CASSSWTGMNTEAFF TGCGCCAGCAGCTCTTGGACAGGTATGAACACTGAAGCTTTCTTT
- TRBJ1-1 many TRBV12-3/TRBV12-4 CASRQTGNTEAFF TGTGCCAGCAGGCAGACCGGGAACACTGAAGCTTTCTTT
- TRBJ2-7 - TRBV12-3/TRBV12-4 CASSGDTDGQYF TGTGCCAGCAGTGGGGACACAGACGGGCAGTACTTC
TRBD1 TRBJ1-1 many TRBV19 CASRRTGGTEAFF TGTGCCAGCAGAAGGACAGGGGGCACTGAAGCTTTCTTT
TRBD1 TRBJ1-2 many TRBV29-1 CSVATGSYGYTF TGCAGCGTTGCGACAGGGTCCTATGGCTACACCTTC
- TRBJ1-1 many TRBV28 CASRAGTDPTFF TGTGCCAGCCGGGCGGGGACCGACCCTACTTTCTTT
- TRBJ2-7 - TRBV11-2 CASSLDIVGPYEQYF TGTGCCAGCAGCTTAGATATCGTAGGACCCTACGAGCAGTACTTC
- TRBJ1-3 - TRBV5-1 CASSLGAGNTIYF TGCGCCAGCAGCTTGGGGGCTGGAAACACCATATATTTT
- TRBJ2-4 - TRBV6-1 CATKPQANSGNIQYF TGTGCCACCAAACCGCAGGCGAATTCAGGAAACATTCAGTACTTC
- TRBJ1-5 - TRBV7-9 CASSLVGRDSNQPQHF TGTGCCAGCAGCTTAGTCGGGCGGGATAGCAATCAGCCCCAGCATTTT
TRBD2 TRBJ2-7 - TRBV12-3/TRBV12-4 CASSPSSGLEQYF TGTGCCAGCAGCCCCTCTAGCGGCCTCGAGCAGTACTTC
- TRBJ1-1 - TRBV14 CASSSLVRGTAFF TGTGCCAGCAGCTCTCTGGTCCGGGGCACGGCTTTCTTT
- TRBJ1-3 few TRBV6-1 CASSNPPLIEGGNTIYF TGTGCCAGCAGTAATCCCCCACTAATTGAGGGAGGAAACACCATATATTTT
- TRBJ1-2 - TRBV5-6 CASSLEGEGGYTF TGTGCCAGCAGCTTGGAGGGGGAGGGAGGCTACACCTTC
TRBD1 TRBJ2-3 - TRBV7-6 CASSPGTGEGDTQYF TGTGCCAGCAGCCCCGGGACAGGGGAGGGAGATACGCAGTATTTT
- TRBJ1-3 - TRBV12-3/TRBV12-4 CASSTTGLYGNTIYF TGTGCCAGCAGCACAACAGGGTTGTATGGAAACACCATATATTTT
- TRBJ1-4 - TRBV14 CASSQGWNEKLFF TGTGCCAGCAGCCAGGGGTGGAATGAAAAACTGTTTTTT
TRBD1 TRBJ2-4 - TRBV11-2 CASRRWGQRGPKNIQYF TGTGCCAGCAGGCGGTGGGGACAGAGGGGTCCCAAAAACATTCAGTACTTC
- TRBJ1-1 many TRBV6-5 CASSYSTTGDSHWGTEAFF TGTGCCAGCAGTTACTCAACCACTGGGGACTCCCACTGGGGCACTGAAGCTTTCTTT
TRBD1 TRBJ1-5 - TRBV19 CASMGTGGLGPQHF TGTGCCAGTATGGGGACAGGCGGCCTGGGGCCCCAGCATTTT
- TRBJ1-1 - TRBV6-1 CASSPSGGAFF TGTGCCAGCAGCCCCTCGGGGGGAGCTTTCTTT
- TRBJ1-6 few TRBV9 CASSTTGSYNSPLHF TGTGCCAGCAGTACTACGGGGTCCTATAATTCACCCCTCCACTTT
- TRBJ1-2 many TRBV7-2 CASSSPVATRSGYTF TGTGCCAGCAGCTCCCCGGTGGCAACCCGGTCTGGCTACACCTTC
- TRBJ2-7 few TRBV18 CASSASDTYEQYF TGTGCCAGCTCAGCTAGCGATACCTACGAGCAGTACTTC
- TRBJ2-6 many TRBV7-8 CASSLAGLGSSGANVLTF TGTGCCAGCAGCTTAGCGGGACTGGGGAGCTCTGGGGCCAACGTCCTGACTTTC
TRBD1 TRBJ2-7 many TRBV28 CASSPGTANPYEQYF TGTGCCAGCAGTCCCGGGACAGCGAACCCCTACGAGCAGTACTTC
- TRBJ2-1 few TRBV2 CASSEQGGNEQFF TGTGCCAGCAGTGAACAGGGTGGCAATGAGCAGTTCTTC
- TRBJ2-7 - TRBV19 CASSSRTGPSLYEQYF TGTGCCAGTAGTTCGCGAACGGGACCAAGCCTCTACGAGCAGTACTTC
- TRBJ1-4 many TRBV29-1 CSVGRQGEKLFF TGCAGCGTTGGACGCCAGGGTGAAAAACTGTTTTTT
- TRBJ2-2 - TRBV6-2/TRBV6-3 CASRGRATGELFF TGTGCCAGCAGGGGGCGCGCCACCGGGGAGCTGTTTTTT
TRBD1 TRBJ2-2 - TRBV4-3 CASSQRDRGLNTGELFF TGCGCCAGCAGCCAACGGGACAGGGGGCTTAACACCGGGGAGCTGTTTTTT
- TRBJ1-5 - TRBV29-1 CSVWDGNQPQHF TGCAGCGTTTGGGACGGCAATCAGCCCCAGCATTTT
- TRBJ1-2 many TRBV7-2 CASSLVQEGGYTF TGTGCCAGCAGCTTAGTCCAGGAGGGGGGCTACACCTTC
TRBD1 TRBJ2-7 many TRBV27 CASSRTGFGREQYF TGTGCCAGCAGTAGGACAGGGTTTGGTCGCGAGCAGTACTTC
TRBD1 TRBJ1-1 - TRBV29-1 CSATPQTGLNTEAFF TGCAGCGCTACACCACAGACAGGGCTGAACACTGAAGCTTTCTTT
TRBD2 TRBJ2-5 - TRBV7-9 CASSSPRRGGRETQYF TGTGCCAGCAGCTCCCCCCGAAGAGGCGGGAGGGAGACCCAGTACTTC
TRBD1 TRBJ1-1 many TRBV7-8 CASSLPGQRMNTEAFF TGTGCCAGCAGCCTTCCGGGACAGAGAATGAACACTGAAGCTTTCTTT
- TRBJ1-6 once TRBV9 CASSVREDSYNSPLHF TGTGCCAGCAGCGTACGGGAGGACTCCTATAATTCACCCCTCCACTTT
- TRBJ2-5 - TRBV7-3 CASSPRGFQETQYF TGTGCCAGCAGCCCCAGGGGCTTCCAAGAGACCCAGTACTTC
- TRBJ1-1 many TRBV5-5 CASSLQDGDEAFF TGTGCCAGCAGTTTACAAGACGGAGATGAAGCTTTCTTT
- TRBJ1-4 - TRBV5-4 CASSARWGTNEKLFF TGTGCCAGCAGCGCCCGATGGGGAACTAATGAAAAACTGTTTTTT
- TRBJ1-3 few TRBV7-2 CASSYGRVSGNTIYF TGTGCCAGCAGCTACGGACGGGTCTCTGGAAACACCATATATTTT
TRBD2 TRBJ2-1 - TRBV19 CASSGVAGGRYNEQFF TGTGCCAGTAGTGGAGTAGCGGGGGGGCGGTACAATGAGCAGTTCTTC
TRBD2 TRBJ2-1 - TRBV12-3/TRBV12-4 CASSPSGSEQFF TGTGCCAGCAGCCCTAGCGGGAGTGAGCAGTTCTTC
- TRBJ2-1 - TRBV7-3 CASSRSSGVWDEQFF TGTGCCAGCAGCCGGTCCTCCGGGGTCTGGGATGAGCAGTTCTTC